The 9 T cell receptor beta chains presented below share a single source sample, sequenced in a study of CD8+ T cells in alopecia areata. It was cDNA, reverse transcribed from extracted RNA, that served as the sequencing template. Using immunoSEQ multiplex PCR, the repertoire was profiled, and TCRdb retains in-frame clones only, with some absent. Found here are over 150,000 clones, 50% to 60% of them singletons; the top ten hold 0.69%. Sample treatment: oral pan-JAK inhibitor, 5-10 mg twice daily. This specimen consisted of CD4+ T cells sorted from blood, obtained at week 4, from a patient treated with tofacitinib. These receptors were taken from a human donor with alopecia areata.

The rearrangement links TRBV7-9 to TRBJ1-4, with 7 bases identical to TRBD1. Germline V lookup: CDR1 SEHNR, CDR2 FQNEAQ (reference sequence). J was trimmed by 8 bases and V by 1 base; bases with no gene match: 4. The length of the CDR3 is 14 residues. The CDR3 is CASSLVGDSEKLFF. Here the CDR3 DNA reads TGTGCCAGCAGCTTAGTAGGGGACAGCGAAAAACTGTTTTTT.

This clone was recorded once. This rearrangement joins TRBV18 to TRBJ1-5; D gene uncertain. With 3 bases removed from V and 5 bases from J, the gap between germline ends came to 17 bases. CDR1 and CDR2 from the germline V gene are KGHSH and LQKENI. The CDR3 consists of 16 residues. The CDR3 DNA sequence: TGTGCCAGCTCACCTAGTATTAACAGAGGGTATCAGCCCCAGCATTTT. Residues: CASSPSINRGYQPQHF.

V and J are TRBV5-1 and TRBJ2-1; D is undetermined. The CDR3 is 13 residues long. Trimming left V 4 bases short and J 4 bases short, with 9 bases between. Germline V gene sequence: CDR1 SGHRS, CDR2 YFSETQ. The CDR3 sequence: CASSKDGYNEQFF. The CDR3 coding sequence is TGCGCCAGCAGCAAGGACGGTTACAATGAGCAGTTCTTC.

V gene TRBV15 combines with J gene TRBJ2-7, with TRBD1 matching 8 bases. Germline values: CDR1 LNHNV, CDR2 YYDKDF (reference sequence). The CDR3 contains 15 residues. With 0 bases clipped from V and 3 bases from J, the junction kept 4 bases outside the gene matches. The CDR3: CATSRDRDRFYEQYF. The DNA for the CDR3 is TGTGCCACCAGCAGAGATAGGGACAGGTTCTACGAGCAGTACTTC.

J is TRBJ2-5 and V is TRBV5-1; a possible D gene is TRBD1 (5 bases). Germline V gene lookup returns CDR1 SGHRS and CDR2 YFSETQ. This CDR3 is built from 16 residues. V lost 4 bases and J 4 bases, leaving 20 bases between the germline ends. The DNA for the CDR3 is TGCGCCAGCAGCCTATTCGGCCAGGGAATTGTAGAGACCCAGTACTTC. Amino acids: CASSLFGQGIVETQYF.

The chain combines TRBV2 with TRBJ2-5; TRBD2 might be the D (5 bases). Germline CDR1 is SNHLY and CDR2 is FYNNEI. Trimming removed 3 bases from V and 2 bases from J, with 10 bases in between. The CDR3 covers 14 residues. For the CDR3, the DNA is TGTGCCAGCAGTGAGAATTCGGGACAAGAGACCCAGTACTTC. Translation gives CASSENSGQETQYF.

CDR3 nucleotides: TGTGCCAGCAGTTCCGGGCGGGCTCTCAATGAAAAACTGTTTTTT. Residues: CASSSGRALNEKLFF. This chain joins TRBV27 and TRBJ1-4; unclear D gene. The CDR3 covers 15 residues. With 4 bases removed from V and 5 bases from J, the gap between germline ends came to 14 bases. Per the germline V gene, CDR1 is MNHEY and CDR2 is SMNVEV (reference sequence).

The V gene is TRBV9, the J gene TRBJ1-4; TRBD1 matches 11 bases. This CDR3 comprises 18 residues. CDR1 is SGDLS and CDR2 is YYNGEE in the germline V gene. The junction had 4 bases not matched to a gene; V was cut back by 0 bases and J by 0 bases. CDR3 coding DNA: TGTGCCAGCAGCGTAGCGGCGGGACAGGGGGCAACTAATGAAAAACTGTTTTTT. It yields the protein CASSVAAGQGATNEKLFF.

This CDR3 reads CASSSGTSGATDTQYF. The CDR3 DNA reads TGTGCCAGCAGCTCCGGGACTAGCGGGGCCACAGATACGCAGTATTTT. The chain joins TRBV7-3 to TRBJ2-3; 13 bases map to TRBD2. The CDR3 is 16 amino acids. J gave up 2 bases and V 4 bases, and 3 bases lay outside the gene matches. Germline V CDR1 and CDR2: SGHTA, FQGTGA.